The clone carrying this T cell receptor beta chain occurred a few times. Antigen unknown. This sample is part of a study of cytomegalovirus exposure and HLA in healthy donors. Study conclusions and caveats: TCR sequences were mostly rare, though some public TCRs occurred in many donors. A later analysis linked a missense DCLRE1C variant to TCR beta V- and J-gene trimming. In a later analysis, most CMV-associated TCR beta chains appeared HLA-restricted. Within an earlier analysis, most TCR beta V segments proved productive either about 90% or about 30% of the time.

After removal of 7 bases from V and 9 bases from J, the junction contained 12 bases not matched to a gene. The CDR3 is made up of 14 amino acids. Germline-derived CDR1 and CDR2 are SGHNT and YYREEE (reference sequence). PCR involved 60 Vbeta and 13 Jbeta primers. The table came from immunoSEQ multiplex PCR; TCRdb's copy has only in-frame clones and leaves some out. The sample has approximately 130,000 clones; approximately 82% are singletons. The sample comprised PBMCs. The rearrangement links TRBV5-4 to TRBJ2-1; 8 bases agree with TRBD2. This clonotype was sampled from a man aged 40-55 years in good health and CMV-seronegative. In DNA, the CDR3 is TGTGCCAGCGGTAGGACAGCGGGAGACGGTGAGCAGTTCTTC. Translating it yields CASGRTAGDGEQFF.